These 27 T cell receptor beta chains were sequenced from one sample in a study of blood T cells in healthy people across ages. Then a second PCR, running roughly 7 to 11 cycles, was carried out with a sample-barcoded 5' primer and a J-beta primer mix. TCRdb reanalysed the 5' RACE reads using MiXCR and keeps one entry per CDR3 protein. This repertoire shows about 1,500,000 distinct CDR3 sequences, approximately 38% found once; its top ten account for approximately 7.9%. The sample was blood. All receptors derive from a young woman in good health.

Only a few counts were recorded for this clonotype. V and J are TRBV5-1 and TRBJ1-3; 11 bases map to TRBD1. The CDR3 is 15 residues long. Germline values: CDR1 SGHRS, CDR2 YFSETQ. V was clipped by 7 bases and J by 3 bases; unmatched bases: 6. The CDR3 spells CASASDRGLGNTIYF. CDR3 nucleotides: TGCGCCAGCGCCTCGGACAGGGGGCTTGGAAACACCATATATTTT.

CDR3 bases: TGCGCCAGCAGACGGACAGGGGGCTGGACAGATACGCAGTATTTT. It translates to CASRRTGGWTDTQYF. The rearrangement links TRBV5-1 to TRBJ2-3, with 11 positions matching TRBD1. The J segment lost 3 bases and the V segment lost 5 bases, leaving 5 bases of the junction unmatched. The CDR3 length is 15 residues. Germline V gives CDR1 SGHRS, CDR2 YFSETQ.

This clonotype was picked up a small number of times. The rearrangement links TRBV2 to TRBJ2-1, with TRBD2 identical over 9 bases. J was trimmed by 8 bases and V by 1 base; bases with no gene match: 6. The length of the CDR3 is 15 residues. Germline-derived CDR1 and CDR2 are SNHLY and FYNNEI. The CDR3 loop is CASSEGPSGTHEQFF. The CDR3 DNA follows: TGTGCCAGCAGTGAAGGGCCTAGCGGGACCCATGAGCAGTTCTTC.

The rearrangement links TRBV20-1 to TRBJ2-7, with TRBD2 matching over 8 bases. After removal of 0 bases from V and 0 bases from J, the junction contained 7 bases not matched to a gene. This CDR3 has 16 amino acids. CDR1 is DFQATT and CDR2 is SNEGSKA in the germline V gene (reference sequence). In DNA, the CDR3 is TGCAGTGCTAGAGATCAGGTAGCGGGGACCTCCTACGAGCAGTACTTC. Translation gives CSARDQVAGTSYEQYF.

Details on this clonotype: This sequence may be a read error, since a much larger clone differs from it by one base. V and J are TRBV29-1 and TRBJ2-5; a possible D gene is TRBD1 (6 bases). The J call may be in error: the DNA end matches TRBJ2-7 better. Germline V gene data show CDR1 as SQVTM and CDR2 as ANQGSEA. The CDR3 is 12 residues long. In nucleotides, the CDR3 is TGCAGCGTTAAAACAGGGACCTGCGAGCAGTACTTC. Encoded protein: CSVKTGTCEQYF.

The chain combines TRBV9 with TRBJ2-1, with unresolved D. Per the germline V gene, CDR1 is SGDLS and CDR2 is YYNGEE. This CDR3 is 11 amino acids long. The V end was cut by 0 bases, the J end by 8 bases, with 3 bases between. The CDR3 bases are TGTGCCAGCAGCGTAGAAGATGAGCAGTTCTTC. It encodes CASSVEDEQFF. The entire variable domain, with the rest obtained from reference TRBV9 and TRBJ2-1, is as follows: DSGVTQTPKHLITATGQRVTLRCSPRSGDLSVYWYQQSLDQGLQFLIQYYNGEERAKGNILERFSAQQFPDLHSELNLSSLELGDSALYFCASSVEDEQFFGPGTRLTVL.

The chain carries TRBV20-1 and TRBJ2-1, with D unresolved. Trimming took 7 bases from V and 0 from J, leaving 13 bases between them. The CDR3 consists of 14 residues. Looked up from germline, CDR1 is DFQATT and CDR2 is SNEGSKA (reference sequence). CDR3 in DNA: TGCAGTGTAAACCCGGCCAGCTCCTACAATGAGCAGTTCTTC. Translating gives CSVNPASSYNEQFF.

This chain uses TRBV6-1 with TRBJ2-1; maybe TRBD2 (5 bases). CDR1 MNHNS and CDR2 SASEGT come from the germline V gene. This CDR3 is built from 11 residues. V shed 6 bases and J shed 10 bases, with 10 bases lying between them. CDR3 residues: CASREQREQFF. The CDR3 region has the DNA TGTGCCAGCAGGGAACAGCGGGAGCAGTTCTTC.

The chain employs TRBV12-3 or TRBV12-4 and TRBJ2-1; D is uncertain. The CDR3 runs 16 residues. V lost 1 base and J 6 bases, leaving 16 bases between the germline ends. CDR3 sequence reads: CASSLDGSERFNEQFF. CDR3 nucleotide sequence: TGTGCCAGCAGTTTAGATGGCTCCGAAAGGTTCAATGAGCAGTTCTTC.

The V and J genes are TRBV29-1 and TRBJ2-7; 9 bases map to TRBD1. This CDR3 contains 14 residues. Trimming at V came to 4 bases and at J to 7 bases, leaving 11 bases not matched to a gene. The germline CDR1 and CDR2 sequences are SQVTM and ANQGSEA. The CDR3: CSVGGTGSTCEQYF. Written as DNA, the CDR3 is TGCAGCGTTGGAGGGACAGGGTCCACCTGTGAGCAGTACTTC.

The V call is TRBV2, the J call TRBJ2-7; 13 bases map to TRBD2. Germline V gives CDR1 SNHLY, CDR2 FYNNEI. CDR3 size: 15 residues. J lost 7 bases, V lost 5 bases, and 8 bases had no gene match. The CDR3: CASSTGLAGYNEQYF. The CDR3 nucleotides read TGTGCCAGCAGTACGGGACTAGCGGGATACAATGAGCAGTACTTC. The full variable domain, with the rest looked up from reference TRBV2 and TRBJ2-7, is EPEVTQTPSHQVTQMGQEVILRCVPISNHLYFYWYRQILGQKVEFLVSFYNNEISEKSEIFDDQFSVERPDGSNFTLKIRSTKLEDSAMYFCASSTGLAGYNEQYFGPGTRLTVT.

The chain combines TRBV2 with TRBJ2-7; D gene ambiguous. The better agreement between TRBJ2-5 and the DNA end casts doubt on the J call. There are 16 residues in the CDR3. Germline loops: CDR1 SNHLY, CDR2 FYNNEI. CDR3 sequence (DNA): TGTGCCAGCAGTGAAGCTGGCATCGCCCCATTGGAGACCCAGTACTTC. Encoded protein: CASSEAGIAPLETQYF.

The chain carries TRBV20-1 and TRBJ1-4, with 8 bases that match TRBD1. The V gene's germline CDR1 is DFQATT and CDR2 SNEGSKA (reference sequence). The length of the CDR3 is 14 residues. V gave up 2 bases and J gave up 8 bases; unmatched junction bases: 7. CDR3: CSARLRTGREKLFF. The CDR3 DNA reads TGCAGTGCTAGACTCCGGACAGGGCGGGAAAAACTGTTTTTT.

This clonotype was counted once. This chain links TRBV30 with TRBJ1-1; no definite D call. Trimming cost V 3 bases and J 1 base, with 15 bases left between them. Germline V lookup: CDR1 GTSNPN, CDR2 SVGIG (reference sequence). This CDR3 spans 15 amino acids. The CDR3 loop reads CAWRRPDAPNTEAFF. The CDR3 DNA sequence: TGTGCCTGGAGAAGGCCGGACGCACCGAACACTGAAGCTTTCTTT.

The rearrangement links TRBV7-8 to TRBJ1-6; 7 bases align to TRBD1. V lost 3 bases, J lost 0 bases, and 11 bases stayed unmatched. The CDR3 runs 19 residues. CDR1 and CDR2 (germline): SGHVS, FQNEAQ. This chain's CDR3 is CASSFRPGQRSSYNSPLHF. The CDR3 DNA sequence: TGTGCCAGCAGCTTTCGTCCGGGACAGCGCAGCTCCTATAATTCACCCCTCCACTTT.

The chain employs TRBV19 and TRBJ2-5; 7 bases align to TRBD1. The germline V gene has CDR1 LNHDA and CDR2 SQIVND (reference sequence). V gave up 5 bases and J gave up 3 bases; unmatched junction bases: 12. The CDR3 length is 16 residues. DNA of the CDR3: TGTGCCAGTAGTCGACTGCCCGGGACAGAGGAAGAGACCCAGTACTTC. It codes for CASSRLPGTEEETQYF.

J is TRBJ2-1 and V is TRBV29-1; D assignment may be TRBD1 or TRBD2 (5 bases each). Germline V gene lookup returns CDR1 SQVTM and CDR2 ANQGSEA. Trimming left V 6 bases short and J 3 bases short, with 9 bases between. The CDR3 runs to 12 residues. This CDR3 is CSVGTHYNEQFF. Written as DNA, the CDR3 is TGCAGCGTCGGGACGCACTACAATGAGCAGTTCTTC.

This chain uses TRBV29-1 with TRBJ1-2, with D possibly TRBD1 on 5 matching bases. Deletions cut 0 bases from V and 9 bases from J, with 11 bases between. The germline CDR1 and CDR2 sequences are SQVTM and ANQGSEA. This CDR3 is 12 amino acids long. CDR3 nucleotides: TGCAGCGTTGAAGATCAGGGTAGTAGCTACACCTTC. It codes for CSVEDQGSSYTF.

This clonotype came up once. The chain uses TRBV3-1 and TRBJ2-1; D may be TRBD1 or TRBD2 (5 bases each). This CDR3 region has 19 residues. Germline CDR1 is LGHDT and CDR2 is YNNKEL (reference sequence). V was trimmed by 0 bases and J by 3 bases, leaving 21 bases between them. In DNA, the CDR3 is TGTGCCAGCAGCCAAGATAGCGTGACTGCCCGAGGGGACTACAATGAGCAGTTCTTC. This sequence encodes CASSQDSVTARGDYNEQFF.

CDR3 in DNA: TGTGCCAGCAGCTCCAGCGGCCGACGGATAGGGAATGAGCAGTTCTTC. Protein: CASSSSGRRIGNEQFF. The chain recombines TRBV7-9 with TRBJ2-1; D might be TRBD2 (5 bases). Germline CDR1 is SEHNR and CDR2 is FQNEAQ (reference sequence). Trimming shortened V by 4 bases and J by 7 bases, and 20 bases separated the two germline ends. This CDR3 comprises 16 residues.

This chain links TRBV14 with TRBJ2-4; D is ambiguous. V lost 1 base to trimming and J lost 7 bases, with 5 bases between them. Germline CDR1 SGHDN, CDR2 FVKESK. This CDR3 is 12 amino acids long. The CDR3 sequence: CASSQVGNIQYF. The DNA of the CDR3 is TGTGCCAGCAGCCAAGTTGGGAACATTCAGTACTTC.

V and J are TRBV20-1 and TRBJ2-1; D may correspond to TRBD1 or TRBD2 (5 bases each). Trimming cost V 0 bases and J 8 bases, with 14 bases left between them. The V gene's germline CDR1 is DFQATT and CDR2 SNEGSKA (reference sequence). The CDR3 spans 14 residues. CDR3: CSARDVGTADEQFF. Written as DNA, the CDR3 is TGCAGTGCTAGAGATGTGGGGACGGCTGATGAGCAGTTCTTC.

The DNA for the CDR3 is TGTGCCAGCAGGCCTCGTGTATCGGAGAGCTCCTACAATGAGCAGTTCTTC. Residues: CASRPRVSESSYNEQFF. V is TRBV6-1 and J is TRBJ2-1, with no clear D. This CDR3 contains 17 residues. Germline V gene lookup returns CDR1 MNHNS and CDR2 SASEGT. Trimming left V 6 bases short and J 0 bases short, with 18 bases between.

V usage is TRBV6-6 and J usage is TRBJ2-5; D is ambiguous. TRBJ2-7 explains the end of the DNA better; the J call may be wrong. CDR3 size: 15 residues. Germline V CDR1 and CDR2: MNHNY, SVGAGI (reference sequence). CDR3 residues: CASSYSSGRLSEQYF. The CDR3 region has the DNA TGTGCCAGCAGTTACTCGAGTGGCCGGCTGAGCGAGCAGTACTTC.

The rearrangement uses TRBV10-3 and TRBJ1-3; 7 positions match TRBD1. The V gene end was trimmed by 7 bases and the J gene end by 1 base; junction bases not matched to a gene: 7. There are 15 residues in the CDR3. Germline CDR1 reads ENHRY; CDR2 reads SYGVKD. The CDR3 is CAIKNRGISGNTIYF. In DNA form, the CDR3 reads TGTGCCATCAAGAACAGGGGAATTTCTGGAAACACCATATATTTT.

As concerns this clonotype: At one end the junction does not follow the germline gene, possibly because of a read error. In DNA form, the CDR3 reads TGTGCCAGCACTCTTAGCAGGGTGAATTCACCCCTCCAGTTT. Translation gives CASTLSRVNSPLQF. The chain couples TRBV6-5 to TRBJ1-6; TRBD1 might be the D (5 bases). Germline assignment: CDR1 MNHEY and CDR2 SVGAGI. CDR3 length: 14 residues.

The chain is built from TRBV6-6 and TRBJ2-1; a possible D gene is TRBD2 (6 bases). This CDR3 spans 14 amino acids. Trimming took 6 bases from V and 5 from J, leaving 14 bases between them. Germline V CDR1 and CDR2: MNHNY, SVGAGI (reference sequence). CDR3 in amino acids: CASRDGGPNNEQFF. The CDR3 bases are TGTGCCAGCAGGGACGGGGGACCAAACAATGAGCAGTTCTTC.